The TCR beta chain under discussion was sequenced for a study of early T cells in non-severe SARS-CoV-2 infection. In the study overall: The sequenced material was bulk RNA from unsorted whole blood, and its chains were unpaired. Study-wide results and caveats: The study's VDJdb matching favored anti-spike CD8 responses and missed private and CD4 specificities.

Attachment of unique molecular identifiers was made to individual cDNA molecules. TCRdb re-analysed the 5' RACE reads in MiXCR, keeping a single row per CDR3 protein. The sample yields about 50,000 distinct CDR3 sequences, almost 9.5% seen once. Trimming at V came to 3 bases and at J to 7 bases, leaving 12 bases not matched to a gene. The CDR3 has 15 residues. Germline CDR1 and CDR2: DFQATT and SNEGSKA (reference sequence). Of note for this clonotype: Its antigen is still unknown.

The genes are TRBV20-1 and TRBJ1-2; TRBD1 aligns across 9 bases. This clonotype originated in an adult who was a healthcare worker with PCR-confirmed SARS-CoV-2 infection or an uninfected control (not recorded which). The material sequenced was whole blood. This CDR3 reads CSASSGQGPSGGYTF. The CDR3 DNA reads TGCAGTGCTAGCTCCGGACAGGGGCCTTCAGGTGGCTACACCTTC.